The 23 T cell receptor beta chains presented below share a single source sample, sequenced in a study of T-cell reconstitution after alpha-beta-depleted transplantation in children. TCRbeta library construction was performed incorporating unique molecular identifiers. TCRdb itself ran the PCR reads through MiXCR, one entry per CDR3 protein. The sample carries approximately 240,000 distinct CDR3 sequences, 9.7% recorded once. Source: PBMCs from the stem cell graft donor, taken from the stem cell graft. The receptors were sampled from a human donor who donated a stem cell graft to a child with SCID.

The chain couples TRBV4-2 to TRBJ1-5, with D unclear. The CDR3 totals 15 residues. Trimming cost V 4 bases and J 3 bases, with 13 bases left between them. Per the germline V gene, CDR1 is LGHNA and CDR2 is YNFKEQ. Here the CDR3 reads CASSPRGQSNQPQHF. The CDR3 DNA sequence: TGTGCCAGCAGCCCCCGTGGGCAGTCCAATCAGCCCCAGCATTTT.

There are many counts of this clonotype. The rearrangement joins TRBV20-1 to TRBJ2-7; possible D gene TRBD1, 5 bases. The CDR3 spans 15 residues. Germline values: CDR1 DFQATT, CDR2 SNEGSKA (reference sequence). V shed 2 bases and J shed 0 bases, with 14 bases lying between them. CDR3 amino acids: CSARQTATSSYEQYF. In DNA, the CDR3 is TGCAGTGCTAGACAGACAGCCACGAGCTCCTACGAGCAGTACTTC.

The V and J genes are TRBV10-2 and TRBJ2-5; possible D gene TRBD2, 7 bases. From germline, CDR1 is WSHSY and CDR2 SAAADI. Trimming pared 10 bases from V and 5 bases from J, leaving 20 bases between. This CDR3 comprises 14 residues. The CDR3: CATEGGGTGETQYF. In DNA, the CDR3 is TGCGCCACAGAGGGAGGGGGGACCGGTGAGACCCAGTACTTC.

There are many counts of this clonotype. This rearrangement joins TRBV4-1 to TRBJ1-1, with TRBD1 matching over 9 bases. CDR3 length: 19 amino acids. Germline assignment: CDR1 MGHRA and CDR2 YSYEKL. Trimming at V came to 4 bases and at J to 5 bases, leaving 20 bases not matched to a gene. CDR3 in amino acids: CASSRTPTGTGLRWTEAFF. For the CDR3, the DNA is TGCGCCAGCAGCCGTACCCCCACCGGGACAGGGTTGAGATGGACTGAAGCTTTCTTT.

There are many counts of this clonotype. The chain couples TRBV28 to TRBJ1-2, with D tentatively TRBD1 (5 bases). This CDR3 has 15 residues. Germline lookup yields CDR1 MDHEN and CDR2 SYDVKM. Trimming shortened V by 7 bases and J by 6 bases, and 21 bases separated the two germline ends. CDR3 loop: CASTPGGAGPNGYTF. The CDR3, as DNA: TGTGCCAGCACCCCCGGGGGAGCAGGCCCCAATGGCTACACCTTC.

The sample holds many counts of this clonotype. Its ends do not fully match the called genes, so a read error is possible. V is TRBV5-1 and J is TRBJ2-7; D remains ambiguous. CDR1 SGHRS and CDR2 YFSETQ come from the germline V gene. The CDR3 totals 14 residues. As DNA, the CDR3 is TGCGCCAGCAGCGCAATCGCATACTCCAACGAGCAGTACTTC. Protein product: CASSAIAYSNEQYF.

The rearrangement links TRBV5-1 to TRBJ2-7, with 8 bases that match TRBD2. Germline V gene sequence: CDR1 SGHRS, CDR2 YFSETQ. The CDR3 is 15 residues long. Unmatched junction bases numbered 9, after V lost 2 bases and J lost 5 bases. This CDR3 is CASSLYGTRGDEQYF. CDR3 nucleotides: TGCGCCAGCAGCTTATACGGGACTAGGGGCGACGAGCAGTACTTC.

This clonotype was found many times. The CDR3 DNA sequence: TGTGCCAGCAGCTTATTTCCGGACCCGATCTACGAGCAGTACTTC. This gives the protein CASSLFPDPIYEQYF. This chain uses TRBV7-2 with TRBJ2-7; the D is unclear. This CDR3 spans 15 amino acids. V lost 2 bases, J lost 3 bases, and 14 bases lay in between. Germline V gene data show CDR1 as SGHTA and CDR2 as FQGNSA. The variable domain in full, completed from reference TRBV7-2 and TRBJ2-7, reads GAGVSQSPSNKVTEKGKDVELRCDPISGHTALYWYRQSLGQGLEFLIYFQGNSAPDKSGLPSDRFSAERTGGSVSTLTIQRTQQEDSAVYLCASSLFPDPIYEQYFGPGTRLTVT.

The J gene is TRBJ1-1, the V gene TRBV7-9; D is uncertain. The CDR3 consists of 12 residues. Trimming shortened V by 4 bases and J by 2 bases, and 5 bases separated the two germline ends. Germline CDR1 and CDR2: SEHNR and FQNEAQ (reference sequence). CDR3 in amino acids: CASSSINTEAFF. CDR3 in DNA: TGTGCCAGCAGCTCCATAAACACTGAAGCTTTCTTT.

The chain has TRBV5-1 and TRBJ2-3, with 7 bases aligning to TRBD1. CDR1 is SGHRS and CDR2 is YFSETQ in the germline V gene. With 1 base clipped from V and 1 base from J, the junction kept 6 bases outside the gene matches. This CDR3 has 16 residues. The CDR3 nucleotides are TGCGCCAGCAGCTTGCGCTTCACAGGGGGCACAGATACGCAGTATTTT. This translates into CASSLRFTGGTDTQYF. The full variable domain, its missing parts supplied by reference TRBV5-1 and TRBJ2-3, is KAGVTQTPRYLIKTRGQQVTLSCSPISGHRSVSWYQQTPGQGLQFLFEYFSETQRNKGNFPGRFSGRQFSNSRSEMNVSTLELGDSALYLCASSLRFTGGTDTQYFGPGTRLTVL.

Points on this clonotype: A read error may be the cause here, since a much bigger clone is one base away. V usage is TRBV5-1 and J usage is TRBJ2-7, with D possibly matching TRBD2 (6 bases). Germline CDR1 and CDR2: SGHRS and YFSETQ. The CDR3 extends over 14 amino acids. The CDR3 region has the DNA TGCGCCAGCAGCCTGACTAGTTTCTTATACGATCAGTACTTC. Translated: CASSLTSFLYDQYF.

In its sample, this clonotype was seen many times. The chain employs TRBV11-1 and TRBJ1-2; 8 bases match TRBD1. The CDR3 is 18 residues long. Germline-derived CDR1 and CDR2 are SGHAT and FQDESV (reference sequence). Trimming at V came to 4 bases and at J to 5 bases, leaving 18 bases not matched to a gene. The DNA of the CDR3 is TGTGCCAGCAGCTCCCCTTGGGGTGACAGGGGTCCTTCGTATGGCTACACCTTC. This encodes CASSSPWGDRGPSYGYTF.

This clonotype was counted at least ten times. CDR3 nucleotide sequence: TGTGCCAGCAGTTGGGTCCGGAGCGGGGGATCCACAGATACGCAGTATTTT. Protein: CASSWVRSGGSTDTQYF. The chain is built from TRBV12-3 or TRBV12-4 and TRBJ2-3, with 8 bases identical to TRBD2. V trimming: 4 bases; J trimming: 2 bases; junction bases outside the gene matches: 11. CDR3 length: 17 residues.

This clonotype has at least ten counts. This sequence joins TRBV5-5 and TRBJ1-3, with TRBD1 as a possible D gene (5 bases). This CDR3 comprises 14 residues. Germline V gene sequence: CDR1 SGHKS, CDR2 YYEKEE (reference sequence). Between the trimmed V and J ends, which lost 4 bases and 2 bases, there was a span of 10 bases. The chain's CDR3 is CASSPQGTGNTIYF. The CDR3 nucleotides are TGTGCCAGCAGCCCGCAGGGCACTGGAAACACCATATATTTT. Drawing the rest from reference TRBV5-5 and TRBJ1-3, the complete variable domain is DAGVTQSPTHLIKTRGQQVTLRCSPISGHKSVSWYQQVLGQGPQFIFQYYEKEERGRGNFPDRFSARQFPNYSSELNVNALLLGDSALYLCASSPQGTGNTIYFGEGSWLTVV.

This clonotype was found many times. The chain combines TRBV11-2 with TRBJ1-4; D is perhaps TRBD1 (5 bases). Germline values: CDR1 SGHAT, CDR2 FQNNGV. The CDR3 is 17 residues long. The ends were cut back, 1 base at V and 3 bases at J, with 15 bases in the middle. The CDR3 region is CASSLGQTGGANEKLFF. CDR3 in DNA: TGTGCCAGCAGCTTAGGACAGACCGGGGGGGCTAATGAAAAACTGTTTTTT.

V gene TRBV4-1 combines with J gene TRBJ2-7; 10 nucleotides line up with TRBD1. J was trimmed by 2 bases and V by 4 bases; bases with no gene match: 5. Germline CDR1 is MGHRA and CDR2 is YSYEKL. The CDR3 loop spans 15 amino acids. CDR3 in DNA: TGCGCCAGCAGCCCGGGACAGGGGTTTACCTACGAGCAGTACTTC. As protein: CASSPGQGFTYEQYF.

This clonotype was picked up many times. V and J are TRBV24-1 and TRBJ2-2; tentatively, D is TRBD1 or TRBD2 (5 bases each). Germline V gene lookup returns CDR1 KGHDR and CDR2 SFDVKD. CDR3 length equals 14 residues. V lost 9 bases to trimming and J lost 0 bases, with 10 bases between them. Written as DNA, the CDR3 is TGTGCCACCCGTGGGGGTCCGAACACCGGGGAGCTGTTTTTT. It is translated as CATRGGPNTGELFF.

In its sample, this clonotype was seen many times. The chain couples TRBV4-3 to TRBJ2-5, with D possibly being TRBD1 or TRBD2 (5 bases each). V was pared by 1 base and J by 9 bases, with 18 bases between. The CDR3 extends over 15 amino acids. CDR1 LGHNA and CDR2 YSLEER come from the germline V gene. The CDR3 spells CASSQVSEVLGAQYF. CDR3 DNA: TGCGCCAGCAGCCAAGTGTCTGAGGTCCTGGGGGCCCAGTACTTC.

This clonotype has at least ten counts. For the CDR3, the DNA is TGCAGTGCTTCCCCGGGGAGCCTTAATGAAAAACTGTTTTTT. This translates into CSASPGSLNEKLFF. The chain joins TRBV20-1 to TRBJ1-4; D is unclear. Per germline, CDR1 DFQATT and CDR2 SNEGSKA (reference sequence). CDR3 length: 14 amino acids. The germline V and J ends were trimmed by 5 bases and 4 bases, with 14 bases remaining between them.

This clonotype was recorded many times. Written as DNA, the CDR3 is TGTGCCAGCAGTAGGGGCGTCGGGCCTGGGGTCACAGATACGCAGTATTTT. It translates to CASSRGVGPGVTDTQYF. V is TRBV6-1 and J is TRBJ2-3; maybe TRBD1 (5 bases). V lost 5 bases, J lost 2 bases, and 20 bases lay in between. Germline V CDR1 and CDR2: MNHNS, SASEGT. The CDR3 runs to 17 residues.

This clonotype has ten or more counts. J is TRBJ2-1 and V is TRBV20-1; a possible D gene is TRBD2 (5 bases). Germline-derived CDR1 and CDR2 are DFQATT and SNEGSKA (reference sequence). The CDR3 consists of 13 residues. V was pared by 6 bases and J by 6 bases, with 15 bases between. This CDR3 is CSAPGRGGNEQFF. The CDR3 bases are TGCAGTGCCCCTGGCCGGGGTGGCAATGAGCAGTTCTTC.

This clonotype was counted many times. The chain joins TRBV5-5 to TRBJ1-2; 8 bases are shared with TRBD1. V shed 0 bases and J 4 bases; nucleotides not matched to a gene: 11. CDR3 length equals 17 residues. Germline V gives CDR1 SGHKS, CDR2 YYEKEE (reference sequence). The CDR3 sequence: CASSLGTGTIASYGYTF. In DNA, the CDR3 is TGTGCCAGCAGCTTGGGGACAGGGACGATCGCATCCTATGGCTACACCTTC.

There are many counts of this clonotype. This chain joins TRBV7-6 and TRBJ1-6, with D possibly matching TRBD1 (5 bases). Germline V gene lookup returns CDR1 SGHVS and CDR2 FNYEAQ. The CDR3 spans 22 residues. With 0 bases removed from V and 1 base from J, the gap between germline ends came to 25 bases. CDR3 loop: CASSLARRIQRDSGSYNSPLHF. In DNA form, the CDR3 reads TGTGCCAGCAGCTTAGCGCGGAGGATACAGAGGGACTCGGGTTCCTATAATTCACCCCTCCACTTT.